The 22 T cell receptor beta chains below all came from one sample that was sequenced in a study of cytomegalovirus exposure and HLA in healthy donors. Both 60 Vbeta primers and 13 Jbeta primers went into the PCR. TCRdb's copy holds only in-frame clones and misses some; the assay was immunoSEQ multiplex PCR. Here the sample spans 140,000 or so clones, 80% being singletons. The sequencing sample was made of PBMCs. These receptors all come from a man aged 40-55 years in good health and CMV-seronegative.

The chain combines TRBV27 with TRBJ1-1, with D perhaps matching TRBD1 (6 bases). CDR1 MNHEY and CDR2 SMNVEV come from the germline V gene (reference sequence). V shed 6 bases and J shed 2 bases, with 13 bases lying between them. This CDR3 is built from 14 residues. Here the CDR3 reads CASSPAGDNTEAFF. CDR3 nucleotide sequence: TGTGCCAGCAGCCCTGCAGGGGATAACACTGAAGCTTTCTTT.

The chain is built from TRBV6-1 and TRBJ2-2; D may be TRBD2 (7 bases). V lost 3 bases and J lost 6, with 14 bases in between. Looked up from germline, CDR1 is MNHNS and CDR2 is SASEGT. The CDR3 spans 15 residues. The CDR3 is CASSDSGGPAGELFF. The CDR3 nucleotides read TGTGCCAGCAGTGATTCCGGGGGGCCGGCCGGGGAGCTGTTTTTT.

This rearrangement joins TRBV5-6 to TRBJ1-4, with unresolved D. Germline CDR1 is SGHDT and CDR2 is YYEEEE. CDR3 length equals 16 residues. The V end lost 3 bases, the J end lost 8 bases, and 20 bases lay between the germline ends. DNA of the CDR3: TGTGCCAGCAGCTCGCCCGGTGGCTTCAGAGGGGAAAAACTGTTTTTT. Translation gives CASSSPGGFRGEKLFF.

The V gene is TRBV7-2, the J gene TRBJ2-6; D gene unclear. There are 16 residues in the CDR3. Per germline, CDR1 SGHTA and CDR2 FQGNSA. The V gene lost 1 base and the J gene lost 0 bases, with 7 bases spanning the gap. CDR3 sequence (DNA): TGTGCCAGCAGCTTAGAACTGCGCTCTGGGGCCAACGTCCTGACTTTC. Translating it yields CASSLELRSGANVLTF.

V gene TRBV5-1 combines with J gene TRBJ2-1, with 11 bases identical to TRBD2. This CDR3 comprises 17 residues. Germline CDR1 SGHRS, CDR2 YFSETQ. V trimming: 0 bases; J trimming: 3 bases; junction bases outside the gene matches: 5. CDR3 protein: CASSLASGTSGYNEQFF. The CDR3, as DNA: TGCGCCAGCAGCTTGGCAAGCGGGACTAGCGGCTACAATGAGCAGTTCTTC.

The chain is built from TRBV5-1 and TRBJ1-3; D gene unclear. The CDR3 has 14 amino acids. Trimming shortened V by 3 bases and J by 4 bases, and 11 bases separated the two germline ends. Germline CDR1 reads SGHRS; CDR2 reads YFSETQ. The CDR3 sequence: CASSSVPVGNTIYF. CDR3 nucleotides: TGCGCCAGCAGCTCCGTCCCGGTCGGAAACACCATATATTTT.

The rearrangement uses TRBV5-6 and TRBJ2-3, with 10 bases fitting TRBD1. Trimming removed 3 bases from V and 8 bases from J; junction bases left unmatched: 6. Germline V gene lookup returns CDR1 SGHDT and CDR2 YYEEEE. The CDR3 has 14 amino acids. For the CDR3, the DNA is TGTGCCAGCAGCTGGGACAGGGGCTTGGGTACGCAGTATTTT. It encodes CASSWDRGLGTQYF.

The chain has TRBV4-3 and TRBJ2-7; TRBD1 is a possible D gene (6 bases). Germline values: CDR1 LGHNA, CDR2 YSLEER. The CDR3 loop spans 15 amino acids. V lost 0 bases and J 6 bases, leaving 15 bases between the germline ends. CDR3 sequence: CASSQDRGWSIEQYF. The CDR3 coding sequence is TGCGCCAGCAGCCAAGACAGGGGCTGGTCCATCGAGCAGTACTTC.

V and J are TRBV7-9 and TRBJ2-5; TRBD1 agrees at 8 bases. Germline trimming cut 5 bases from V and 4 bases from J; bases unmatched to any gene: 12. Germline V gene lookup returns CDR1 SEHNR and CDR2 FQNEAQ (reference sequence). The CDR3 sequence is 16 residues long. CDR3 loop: CASSLRTGFFAETQYF. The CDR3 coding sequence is TGTGCCAGCAGCCTTCGGACAGGGTTCTTTGCAGAGACCCAGTACTTC.

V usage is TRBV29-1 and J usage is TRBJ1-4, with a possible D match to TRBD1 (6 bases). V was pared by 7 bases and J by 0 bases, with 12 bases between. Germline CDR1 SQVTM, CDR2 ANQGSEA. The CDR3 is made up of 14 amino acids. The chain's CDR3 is CSERQVATNEKLFF. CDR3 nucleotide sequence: TGCAGCGAACGACAGGTGGCAACTAATGAAAAACTGTTTTTT.

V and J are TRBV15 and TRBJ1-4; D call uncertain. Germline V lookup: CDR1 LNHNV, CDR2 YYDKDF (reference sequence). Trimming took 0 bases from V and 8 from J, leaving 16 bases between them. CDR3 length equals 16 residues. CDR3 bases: TGTGCCACCAGCAGAGATATAGCGAGCGGCCAGGAAAAACTGTTTTTT. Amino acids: CATSRDIASGQEKLFF.

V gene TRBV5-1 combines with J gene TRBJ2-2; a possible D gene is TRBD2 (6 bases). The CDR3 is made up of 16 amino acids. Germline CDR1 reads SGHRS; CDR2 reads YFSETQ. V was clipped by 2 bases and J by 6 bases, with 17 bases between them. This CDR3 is CASSLGDFSRPGELFF. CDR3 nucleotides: TGCGCCAGCAGCTTAGGGGACTTCAGTCGCCCCGGGGAGCTGTTTTTT.

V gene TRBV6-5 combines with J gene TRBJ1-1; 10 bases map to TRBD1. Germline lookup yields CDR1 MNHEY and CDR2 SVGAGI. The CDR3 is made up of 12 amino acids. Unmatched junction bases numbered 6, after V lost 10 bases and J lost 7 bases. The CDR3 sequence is CATSTGGFEAFF. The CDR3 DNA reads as TGTGCCACTTCGACAGGGGGCTTTGAAGCTTTCTTT.

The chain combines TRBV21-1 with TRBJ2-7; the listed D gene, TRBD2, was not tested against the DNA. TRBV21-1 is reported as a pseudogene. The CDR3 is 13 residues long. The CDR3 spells CASSNGGLDEQYF. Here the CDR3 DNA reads TGTGCCAGCAGCAATGGGGGGTTAGACGAGCAGTACTTC.

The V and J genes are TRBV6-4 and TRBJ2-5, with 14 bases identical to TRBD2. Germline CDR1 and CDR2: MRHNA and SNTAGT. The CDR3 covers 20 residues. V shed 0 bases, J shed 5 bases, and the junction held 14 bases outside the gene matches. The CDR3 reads CASSDSLPPLTSGGAETQYF. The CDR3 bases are TGTGCCAGCAGTGACTCCCTACCCCCCCTGACTAGCGGGGGGGCGGAGACCCAGTACTTC.

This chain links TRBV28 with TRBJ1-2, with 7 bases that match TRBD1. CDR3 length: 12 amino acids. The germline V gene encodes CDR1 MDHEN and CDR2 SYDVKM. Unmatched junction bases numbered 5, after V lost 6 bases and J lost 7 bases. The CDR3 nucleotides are TGTGCCAGCAGACCCGGACAGGTTGGCTACACCTTC. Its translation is CASRPGQVGYTF.

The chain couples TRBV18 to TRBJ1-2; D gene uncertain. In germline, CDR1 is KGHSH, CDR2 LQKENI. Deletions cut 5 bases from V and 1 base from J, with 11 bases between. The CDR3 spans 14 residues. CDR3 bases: TGTGCCAGCTCAACGGGAACCGATAACTATGGCTACACCTTC. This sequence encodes CASSTGTDNYGYTF.

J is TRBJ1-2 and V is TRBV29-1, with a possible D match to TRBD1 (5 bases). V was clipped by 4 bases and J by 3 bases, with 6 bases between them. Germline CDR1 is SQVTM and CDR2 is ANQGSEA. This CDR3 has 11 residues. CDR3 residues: CSVGGDYGYTF. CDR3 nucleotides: TGCAGCGTTGGGGGGGACTATGGCTACACCTTC.

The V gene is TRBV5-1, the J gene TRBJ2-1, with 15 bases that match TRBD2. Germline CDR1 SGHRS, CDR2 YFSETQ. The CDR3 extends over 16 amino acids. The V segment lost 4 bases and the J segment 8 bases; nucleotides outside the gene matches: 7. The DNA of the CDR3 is TGCGCCAGCAGCCATCGGACTAGCGGGGGGGAGGATGAGCAGTTCTTC. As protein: CASSHRTSGGEDEQFF.

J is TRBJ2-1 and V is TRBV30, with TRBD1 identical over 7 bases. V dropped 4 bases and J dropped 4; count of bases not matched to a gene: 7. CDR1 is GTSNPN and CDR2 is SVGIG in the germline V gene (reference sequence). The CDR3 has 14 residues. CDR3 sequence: CAWMSAGGYNEQFF. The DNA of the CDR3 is TGTGCCTGGATGAGCGCAGGGGGATACAATGAGCAGTTCTTC.

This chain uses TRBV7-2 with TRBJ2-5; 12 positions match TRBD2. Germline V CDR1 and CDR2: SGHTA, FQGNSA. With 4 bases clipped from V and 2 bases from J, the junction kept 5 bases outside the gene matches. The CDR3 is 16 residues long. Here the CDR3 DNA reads TGTGCCAGCAGCTCAGCACTAGCGGGGGGTCAAGAGACCCAGTACTTC. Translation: CASSSALAGGQETQYF.

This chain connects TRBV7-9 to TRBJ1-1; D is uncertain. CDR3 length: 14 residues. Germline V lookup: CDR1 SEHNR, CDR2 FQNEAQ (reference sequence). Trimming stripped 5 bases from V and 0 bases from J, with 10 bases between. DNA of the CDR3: TGTGCCAGCAGCCCCCGAAGCCTGAACACTGAAGCTTTCTTT. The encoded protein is CASSPRSLNTEAFF.